The 18 T cell receptor beta chains in this list originate from one sample, sequenced in a study of T cell responses to AZD1222 COVID-19 vaccine (dated by TCRdb to the early 2020s). Read against the paper, the sample's time point label means: baseline before first vaccination. Library preparation used the immunoSEQ multiplex PCR assay. In TCRdb, the immuneACCESS table is reduced to in-frame sequences with V and J assigned. These tables do not hold every clone; where another copy was compared, an unresolved V gene accounts for under half, and the others remain unexplained. The sample records roughly 130,000 clones, 90% to 95% of which are singletons. Roughly 6.6% of the sample goes to the ten largest clones. The source material was peripheral blood, sampled on day 0 of AZD1222 vaccination. The source is an adult in good health.

V usage is TRBV6-5 and J usage is TRBJ1-6; the match to TRBD1 covers 7 bases. CDR1 is MNHEY, CDR2 SVGAGI, per germline. V was pared by 2 bases and J by 6 bases, with 4 bases of the junction left unmatched. This CDR3 is 15 amino acids long. The CDR3 DNA reads as TGTGCCAGCAGTTACGGCAGGGGGGGTAATTCACCCCTCCACTTT. Translation: CASSYGRGGNSPLHF.

CDR3 loop: CAIRRPNSNQPQHF. In nucleotides, the CDR3 is TGTGCCATTAGAAGGCCTAATAGCAATCAGCCCCAGCATTTT. This chain connects TRBV28 to TRBJ1-5; no clear D. Trimming took off 10 bases at V and 0 bases at J, with 13 bases between the two ends. This CDR3 has 14 amino acids. The V gene's germline CDR1 is MDHEN and CDR2 SYDVKM.

The chain employs TRBV27 and TRBJ2-1; 9 positions agree with TRBD2. Per germline, CDR1 MNHEY and CDR2 SMNVEV (reference sequence). V lost 5 bases, J lost 1 base, and 3 bases stayed unmatched. The CDR3 loop spans 15 amino acids. The CDR3, as DNA: TGTGCCAGCAGTAGGAGCGGGAGGTCCTACAATGAGCAGTTCTTC. It translates to CASSRSGRSYNEQFF.

This rearrangement joins TRBV7-6 to TRBJ2-2, with D hard to call. The CDR3 length is 12 residues. Germline lookup yields CDR1 SGHVS and CDR2 FNYEAQ. Deletions cut 3 bases from V and 5 bases from J, with 4 bases between. CDR3 coding DNA: TGTGCCAGCAGCTTCGGAACCGGGGAGCTGTTTTTT. It is translated as CASSFGTGELFF. Full variable domain (remainder filled in from reference TRBV7-6 and TRBJ2-2): GAGVSQSPRYKVTKRGQDVALRCDPISGHVSLYWYRQALGQGPEFLTYFNYEAQQDKSGLPNDRFSAERPEGSISTLTIQRTEQRDSAMYRCASSFGTGELFFGEGSRLTVL.

This chain joins TRBV3-1 (or the pseudogene TRBV3-2) and TRBJ2-2; a possible D gene is TRBD2 (5 bases). The CDR3 runs 17 residues. Germline V lookup: CDR1 LGHDT, CDR2 YNNKEL (reference sequence). V was pared by 5 bases and J by 5 bases, with 21 bases between. The CDR3 sequence is CASSEGGVASHTGELFF. The CDR3 nucleotides read TGTGCCAGCAGCGAAGGAGGCGTAGCGAGTCATACCGGGGAGCTGTTTTTT.

The CDR3 is CASSEPLEGAGNEQFF. The CDR3 bases are TGTGCCAGCAGTGAACCCCTGGAGGGAGCGGGGAATGAGCAGTTCTTC. The rearrangement links TRBV2 to TRBJ2-1; 7 bases fit TRBD2. This CDR3 is built from 16 residues. Losses at the gene ends were 2 bases for V and 7 bases for J; bases not matched to a gene: 11. The V gene's germline CDR1 is SNHLY and CDR2 FYNNEI. Filled out from reference TRBV2 and TRBJ2-1, the complete variable domain reads EPEVTQTPSHQVTQMGQEVILRCVPISNHLYFYWYRQILGQKVEFLVSFYNNEISEKSEIFDDQFSVERPDGSNFTLKIRSTKLEDSAMYFCASSEPLEGAGNEQFFGPGTRLTVL.

The chain carries TRBV28 and TRBJ1-5; TRBD1 matches 9 bases. V shed 7 bases, J shed 3 bases, and the junction held 7 bases outside the gene matches. The CDR3 is made up of 15 amino acids. Germline-derived CDR1 and CDR2 are MDHEN and SYDVKM. CDR3 bases: TGTGCCAGCAACCTACAGGGGGCAAACAATCAGCCCCAGCATTTT. Amino acids: CASNLQGANNQPQHF.

The rearrangement links TRBV18 to TRBJ1-1, with D possibly being TRBD1 (6 bases). V was pared by 3 bases and J by 2 bases, with 10 bases between. This CDR3 region has 14 residues. CDR1 and CDR2 from the germline V gene are KGHSH and LQKENI. The CDR3 DNA reads TGTGCCAGCTCACCTAAGGACAGAAACACTGAAGCTTTCTTT. This encodes CASSPKDRNTEAFF.

The rearrangement joins TRBV6-6 to TRBJ2-7, with 10 bases identical to TRBD1. This CDR3 spans 14 amino acids. The germline CDR1 and CDR2 sequences are MNHNY and SVGAGI (reference sequence). J gave up 6 bases and V 6 bases, and 8 bases lay outside the gene matches. CDR3 amino acids: CASSLGQGTLEQYF. CDR3 sequence (DNA): TGTGCCAGCAGCTTGGGACAGGGGACCCTCGAGCAGTACTTC.

This chain connects TRBV7-9 to TRBJ1-6; no definite D call. The V gene lost 6 bases and the J gene lost 7 bases, with 16 bases spanning the gap. The germline V gene encodes CDR1 SEHNR and CDR2 FQNEAQ (reference sequence). The CDR3 sequence is 15 residues long. Written as DNA, the CDR3 is TGTGCCAGCAGTCGCCTTAGGGAGACCAATTCACCCCTCCACTTT. Its protein product is CASSRLRETNSPLHF.

The rearrangement links TRBV5-1 to TRBJ1-1, with no clear D. The V and J ends lost 6 bases and 1 base respectively, with 13 bases between them. CDR3 size: 14 residues. In germline, CDR1 is SGHRS, CDR2 YFSETQ. The CDR3 DNA follows: TGCGCCAGCACCCTAAGACCGGGGAACACTGAAGCTTTCTTT. This sequence encodes CASTLRPGNTEAFF.

The genes are TRBV19 and TRBJ2-1; TRBD2 aligns across 7 bases. With 5 bases clipped from V and 0 bases from J, the junction kept 10 bases outside the gene matches. This CDR3 spans 17 amino acids. From germline, CDR1 is LNHDA and CDR2 SQIVND (reference sequence). The CDR3 sequence: CASSAGDYRSSYNEQFF. The CDR3 DNA reads TGTGCCAGTAGTGCGGGGGACTACCGGAGCTCCTACAATGAGCAGTTCTTC.

The chain employs TRBV19 and TRBJ2-7, with 8 bases that match TRBD2. The trim removed 10 bases at V and 3 bases at J, leaving 8 bases unmatched. Germline lookup yields CDR1 LNHDA and CDR2 SQIVND (reference sequence). The CDR3 extends over 13 amino acids. The CDR3 reads CATGGAGVYEQYF. The CDR3, as DNA: TGTGCCACCGGGGGGGCGGGAGTCTACGAGCAGTACTTC.

The rearrangement joins TRBV3-1 (or the pseudogene TRBV3-2) to TRBJ1-1; no firm D call. The CDR3 covers 13 residues. CDR1 LGHDT and CDR2 YNNKEL come from the germline V gene (reference sequence). The V end lost 1 base, the J end lost 6 bases, and 9 bases lay between the germline ends. In DNA form, the CDR3 reads TGTGCCAGCAGCCAAGCCCCTTTCGCTGAAGCTTTCTTT. Protein product: CASSQAPFAEAFF.

This chain joins TRBV9 and TRBJ2-3; the D is unclear. V gave up 1 base and J gave up 0 bases, with 12 bases separating them. The CDR3 consists of 16 residues. Germline loops: CDR1 SGDLS, CDR2 YYNGEE. CDR3: CASSVTPGWSTDTQYF. The CDR3 DNA follows: TGTGCCAGCAGCGTAACCCCCGGCTGGAGCACAGATACGCAGTATTTT.

This rearrangement joins TRBV28 to TRBJ2-1; TRBD1 matches at 7 bases. J lost 5 bases, V lost 6 bases, and 7 bases had no gene match. The germline CDR1 and CDR2 sequences are MDHEN and SYDVKM. The CDR3 is 14 amino acids. The CDR3 nucleotides are TGTGCCAGCAGCCCGGGACAGCCAAACAATGAGCAGTTCTTC. Amino acids: CASSPGQPNNEQFF.

V is TRBV6-6 and J is TRBJ1-5; 9 nucleotides align to TRBD1. This CDR3 is built from 16 residues. Germline V gene lookup returns CDR1 MNHNY and CDR2 SVGAGI (reference sequence). V lost 6 bases to trimming and J lost 1 base; unmatched junction nucleotides: 7. The CDR3 loop reads CASSLLGQGSNQPQHF. The DNA of the CDR3 is TGTGCCAGCAGCCTACTGGGACAGGGAAGCAATCAGCCCCAGCATTTT.

This clone was recorded only once. This chain uses TRBV18 with TRBJ2-3, with D unclear. The germline V gene encodes CDR1 KGHSH and CDR2 LQKENI. Between the trimmed V and J ends, which lost 1 base and 3 bases, there was a span of 8 bases. This CDR3 has 14 residues. Written as DNA, the CDR3 is TGTGCCAGCTCACCACTCTTAGGAACAGATACGCAGTATTTT. Protein: CASSPLLGTDTQYF.